These T cell receptor beta chains were read from a single sample in a study of glioma-infiltrating T cells after dendritic cell vaccination. This table comes from immunoSEQ multiplex PCR, and its TCRdb copy is limited to in-frame clones, with some not included. The repertoire holds approximately 62,000 clones, with around nine tenths as singletons. Sequences were derived from blood, sampled after dendritic cell vaccination. The receptors here all came from a human donor with glioblastoma. The CDR3 runs from the conserved cysteine through the conserved F or W. Fields, in order: V gene, clone size, J gene, D gene, CDR3 protein, CDR3 DNA. A D gene is named only where the DNA matches it firmly. The size of a clone is reported for some rows only, either as once, few or many, or as a class for expanded clones.

TRBV7-9	-	TRBJ2-7	TRBD2	CASSLGGGTSGSYEQYF	TGTGCCAGCAGCTTAGGGGGGGGGACTAGCGGGAGTTACGAGCAGTACTTC
TRBV5-1	-	TRBJ2-1	-	CASSLATVDEQFF	TGCGCCAGCAGCTTGGCGACAGTAGATGAGCAGTTCTTC
TRBV7-9	-	TRBJ2-7	TRBD1	CASSPGEGQGYEQYF	TGTGCCAGCAGCCCAGGAGAGGGACAGGGCTACGAGCAGTACTTC
TRBV16	-	TRBJ1-5	TRBD1	CASSQSLQGGQPQHF	TGTGCCAGCAGCCAATCCCTACAGGGGGGTCAGCCCCAGCATTTT
TRBV19	-	TRBJ2-5	-	CASSIDRSRSETQYF	TGTGCCAGTAGTATAGATCGATCGAGGTCGGAGACCCAGTACTTC
TRBV6-5	-	TRBJ2-1	TRBD2	CASSSAGKDNNEQFF	TGTGCCAGCAGTTCAGCGGGGAAAGACAACAATGAGCAGTTCTTC
TRBV4-3	-	TRBJ2-1	-	CASSQDGNSRWREQFF	TGCGCCAGCAGCCAAGATGGTAACTCCAGATGGAGGGAGCAGTTCTTC
TRBV6-4	few	TRBJ2-3	TRBD1	CASSDSTPGGSGTDTQYF	TGTGCCAGCAGTGACTCGACTCCAGGGGGCAGCGGCACAGATACGCAGTATTTT
TRBV5-1	-	TRBJ2-5	TRBD1	CASSLAGRGRQGQETQYF	TGCGCCAGCAGCTTGGCCGGCAGAGGTAGACAGGGTCAAGAGACCCAGTACTTC
TRBV27	-	TRBJ2-7	TRBD2	CASKSLAGVFSYEQYF	TGTGCCAGCAAGTCTTTAGCGGGAGTCTTCTCCTACGAGCAGTACTTC
TRBV6-5	once	TRBJ2-6	-	CASSSSGFGANVLTF	TGTGCCAGCAGTTCATCAGGGTTCGGGGCCAACGTCCTGACTTTC
TRBV19	-	TRBJ1-1	TRBD1	CASSPRGTGASDTEAFF	TGTGCCAGTAGTCCCCGCGGGACAGGGGCTTCGGACACTGAAGCTTTCTTT
TRBV2	-	TRBJ2-2	TRBD1	CASSEMDRGTGELFF	TGTGCCAGCAGCGAAATGGACAGGGGAACCGGGGAGCTGTTTTTT
TRBV4-3	-	TRBJ1-1	TRBD1	CASSRAATGETEAFF	TGCGCCAGCAGCAGGGCTGCGACAGGGGAAACTGAAGCTTTCTTT
TRBV5-6	-	TRBJ2-3	TRBD2	CASSFGLAGATSTDTQYF	TGTGCCAGCAGCTTTGGACTAGCGGGGGCCACTAGCACAGATACGCAGTATTTT
TRBV11-3	-	TRBJ2-7	TRBD2	CASSLVVAGAGEQYF	TGTGCCAGCAGCTTAGTGGTAGCGGGAGCGGGTGAGCAGTACTTC
TRBV4-2	-	TRBJ2-7	-	CASSQVMGSEYEQYF	TGTGCCAGCAGCCAAGTTATGGGGAGTGAGTACGAGCAGTACTTC
TRBV19	-	TRBJ1-5	TRBD1	CASRRQGASDQPQHF	TGTGCCAGTCGAAGACAGGGGGCGTCCGATCAGCCCCAGCATTTT
TRBV6-5	few	TRBJ2-2	TRBD2	CATTLLAGEAGELFF	TGTGCCACGACCCTCCTAGCGGGAGAGGCCGGGGAGCTGTTTTTT
TRBV5-6	once	TRBJ2-2	-	CASSWERVTGELFF	TGTGCCAGCAGCTGGGAGAGGGTCACCGGGGAGCTGTTTTTT
TRBV19	-	TRBJ1-1	-	CASSIGGESNTEAFF	TGTGCCAGTAGTATAGGGGGGGAGTCGAACACTGAAGCTTTCTTT
TRBV7-2	-	TRBJ1-2	TRBD1	CASSLALAGGDRYGYTF	TGTGCCAGCAGCTTAGCTCTCGCAGGGGGCGATCGATATGGCTACACCTTC
TRBV7-7	-	TRBJ2-5	-	CASSSSGVMEETQYF	TGTGCTAGCAGTTCATCGGGAGTGATGGAGGAGACCCAGTACTTC
TRBV12-2	-	TRBJ1-2	-	CASRPHRGTGGGGYTF	TGTGCAAGTCGCCCCCATCGGGGAACAGGGGGCGGAGGCTACACCTTC
TRBV7-3	once	TRBJ2-3	TRBD2	CASSLPSGSTDTQYF	TGTGCCAGCAGCTTACCTAGCGGAAGCACAGATACGCAGTATTTT
TRBV4-1	-	TRBJ1-4	TRBD1	CASSSRTGGALGEKLFF	TGCGCCAGCAGCTCCCGGACAGGGGGCGCCTTGGGGGAAAAACTGTTTTTT
TRBV7-9	-	TRBJ2-5	TRBD2	CASSLLPGGPEETQYF	TGTGCCAGCAGCTTACTCCCGGGGGGACCGGAAGAGACCCAGTACTTC
TRBV5-1	few	TRBJ2-3	TRBD2	CASSSPRLAGRTDTQYF	TGCGCCAGCAGCTCGCCCCGGCTAGCGGGAAGAACAGATACGCAGTATTTT
TRBV6-1	-	TRBJ2-7	-	CASSSTPTNTYEQYF	TGTGCCAGCAGCTCCACACCAACTAACACCTACGAGCAGTACTTC
TRBV19	-	TRBJ1-5	TRBD1	CASSPRTGGGNQPQHF	TGTGCCAGTAGTCCCCGAACAGGGGGAGGAAATCAGCCCCAGCATTTT
TRBV5-1	-	TRBJ2-3	TRBD2	CASSLEPAGGTTDTQYF	TGCGCCAGCAGCTTGGAGCCAGCGGGAGGGACCACAGATACGCAGTATTTT
TRBV11-3	-	TRBJ1-1	TRBD1	CASSLGGQGGTEAFF	TGTGCCAGCAGCTTGGGGGGACAGGGAGGAACTGAAGCTTTCTTT
TRBV7-7	-	TRBJ2-7	TRBD2	CASSFGGSYEQYF	TGTGCTAGCAGCTTCGGGGGGTCCTACGAGCAGTACTTC
TRBV2	-	TRBJ2-7	-	CASRRGMTYEQYF	TGTGCCAGCAGGAGAGGGATGACCTACGAGCAGTACTTC
TRBV15	few	TRBJ1-1	-	CATSLGQTNTEAFF	TGTGCCACCAGCCTCGGACAGACGAACACTGAAGCTTTCTTT
TRBV18	few	TRBJ1-4	-	CASSPGQTTTNEKLFF	TGTGCCAGCTCACCTGGGCAGACCACAACTAATGAAAAACTGTTTTTT
TRBV2	-	TRBJ2-7	-	CASGGGVGGSEQYF	TGTGCCAGCGGTGGGGGAGTGGGGGGTAGCGAGCAGTACTTC
TRBV5-1	-	TRBJ1-2	-	CASSLAGREGYTF	TGCGCCAGCAGCTTGGCGGGCAGGGAAGGCTACACCTTC
TRBV7-2	-	TRBJ2-1	TRBD2	CASSFLADSYNEQFF	TGTGCCAGCAGCTTCCTAGCGGACTCCTACAATGAGCAGTTCTTC
TRBV19	-	TRBJ1-1	TRBD1	CASGQGAPAAEAFF	TGTGCCAGTGGCCAGGGGGCGCCGGCCGCTGAAGCTTTCTTT
TRBV27	-	TRBJ2-7	-	CASSLFQGSPYEQYF	TGTGCCAGCAGTTTATTCCAGGGGAGTCCCTACGAGCAGTACTTC
TRBV2	-	TRBJ2-3	-	CAGNFRESDTQYF	TGTGCCGGCAACTTCAGGGAATCAGATACGCAGTATTTT
TRBV6-5	-	TRBJ1-2	-	CASRLQGKGYGYTF	TGTGCCAGCAGACTACAGGGAAAAGGGTATGGCTACACCTTC
TRBV5-1	-	TRBJ2-7	TRBD1	CASSPDRALEQYF	TGCGCCAGCAGCCCGGACAGGGCGCTCGAGCAGTACTTC
TRBV6-5	-	TRBJ2-4	-	CASSYYRGGGNIQYF	TGTGCCAGCAGTTACTACAGGGGAGGAGGAAACATTCAGTACTTC
TRBV6-1	-	TRBJ2-1	-	CASSEAGGALGRGNEQFF	TGTGCCAGCAGTGAAGCAGGGGGCGCTCTCGGGCGGGGCAATGAGCAGTTCTTC
TRBV29-1	-	TRBJ2-3	-	CSVEGGPGSLDTQYF	TGCAGCGTTGAAGGGGGCCCCGGGTCTTTAGATACGCAGTATTTT
TRBV19	-	TRBJ1-1	TRBD1	CASRDRGDTEAFF	TGTGCCAGTAGGGACAGGGGGGACACTGAAGCTTTCTTT
TRBV25-1	-	TRBJ1-3	-	CASSVLQGVTGNTIYF	TGTGCCAGCAGTGTCCTCCAGGGTGTAACTGGAAACACCATATATTTT
TRBV5-4	-	TRBJ1-3	-	CASSRTEAGNTIYF	TGTGCCAGCAGCAGGACAGAAGCTGGAAACACCATATATTTT
TRBV2	-	TRBJ1-5	-	CASSEPVKPQHF	TGTGCCAGCAGTGAACCGGTCAAGCCCCAGCATTTT
TRBV14	-	TRBJ2-1	TRBD2	CASSQLPGGYNEQFF	TGTGCCAGCAGCCAACTTCCGGGGGGGTACAATGAGCAGTTCTTC
TRBV29-1	-	TRBJ2-7	TRBD1	CSVGDRGGLAYEQYF	TGCAGCGTTGGGGACAGGGGAGGCTTGGCCTACGAGCAGTACTTC
TRBV6-5	-	TRBJ1-4	TRBD1	CASRRQGSTNEKLFF	TGTGCCAGCAGACGACAGGGAAGCACTAATGAAAAACTGTTTTTT
TRBV11-3	-	TRBJ1-4	TRBD1	CASSKGQGPNEKLFF	TGTGCCAGCAGCAAGGGACAGGGACCTAATGAAAAACTGTTTTTT
TRBV18	-	TRBJ2-1	TRBD2	CASTSAAGADNEQFF	TGTGCCAGCACCAGTGCAGCGGGGGCCGACAATGAGCAGTTCTTC